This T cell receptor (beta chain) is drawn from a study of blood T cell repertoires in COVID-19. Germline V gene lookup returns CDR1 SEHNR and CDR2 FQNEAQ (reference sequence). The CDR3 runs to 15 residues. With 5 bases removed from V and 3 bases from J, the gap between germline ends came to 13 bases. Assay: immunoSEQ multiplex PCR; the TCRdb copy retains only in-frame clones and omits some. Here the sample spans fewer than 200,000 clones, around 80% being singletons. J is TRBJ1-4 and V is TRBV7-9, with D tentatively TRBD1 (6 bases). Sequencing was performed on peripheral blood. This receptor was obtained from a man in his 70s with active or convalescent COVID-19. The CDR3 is CASSPQGVSNEKLFF. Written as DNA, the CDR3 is TGTGCCAGCAGCCCACAGGGTGTTTCTAATGAAAAACTGTTTTTT.